This is a list of T cell receptor beta chains from one sample in a study of blood T cell repertoires in COVID-19. Profiling relied on immunoSEQ multiplex PCR, and the TCRdb table lists in-frame clones only, not all of them. The table lists about 170,000 clones, almost 85% of them singletons. Sample: peripheral blood. All receptors come from a woman at least 80 years old with acute or convalescent COVID-19. The CDR3 runs from the conserved cysteine through the conserved F or W. A D gene is named only where the DNA matches it firmly. Clone size is shown for a subset of rows, as once, few, many or a class of expanded clone.

j_call v_call clone_size d_call cdr3_nt cdr3_aa
TRBJ2-5 TRBV19 NA TRBD2 TGTGCCAGTAGTACCGGACTAGCGGGAGGCCAAGAGACCCAGTACTTC CASSTGLAGGQETQYF
TRBJ1-5 TRBV4-1 NA NA TGCGCCAGCAGCCAGGAAAGTAAGACAGGAAATATATATCAGCCCCAGCATTTT CASSQESKTGNIYQPQHF
TRBJ1-2 TRBV23-1 NA TRBD1 TGCGCCAGCAGTCAAAGGTCGAGGGACAGGGGTAACTATGGCTACACCTTC CASSQRSRDRGNYGYTF
TRBJ2-7 TRBV15 NA NA TGTGCCACCAGCAGAGATAGAAGAGGATACGAGCAGTACTTC CATSRDRRGYEQYF
TRBJ1-6 TRBV10-2 NA TRBD1 TGCGCCAGCAGAGATATGAGGACAGGGGGTGATTCACCCCTCCACTTT CASRDMRTGGDSPLHF
TRBJ2-1 TRBV5-1 NA NA TGCGCCAGCAGCTTCCTCAATGAGCAGTTCTTC CASSFLNEQFF
TRBJ1-6 TRBV28 NA TRBD1 TGTGCCAGCAGTGAAGGACAGGGTAATTCACCCCTCCACTTT CASSEGQGNSPLHF
TRBJ2-1 TRBV11-3 NA TRBD2 TGTGCCAGCAGCTTAGGGGCTAGCGGGCCTTCCTACAATGAGCAGTTCTTC CASSLGASGPSYNEQFF
TRBJ2-3 TRBV7-2 NA NA TGTGCCAGCAGAATAGCGACAAGCACAGATACGCAGTATTTT CASRIATSTDTQYF
TRBJ2-5 TRBV18 once NA TGTGCCAGCTCACCCCTGTACCAAGAGACCCAGTACTTC CASSPLYQETQYF
TRBJ2-1 TRBV6-2/TRBV6-3 NA TRBD1 TGTGCCAGCAGTTACGGTACAGGGGGCCGAAATGAGCAGTTCTTC CASSYGTGGRNEQFF
TRBJ2-7 TRBV29-1 NA TRBD1 TGCAGCGCTGCCGGGACAGGGGGTGGCTACGAGCAGTACTTC CSAAGTGGGYEQYF
TRBJ1-2 TRBV18 NA NA TGTGCCAGCTCACCAAGGCGGGAACTGGAGGGCTACACCTTC CASSPRRELEGYTF
TRBJ2-2 TRBV5-1 NA TRBD1 TGCGCCAGCAGCAGACAGGGAAACACCGGGGAGCTGTTTTTT CASSRQGNTGELFF
TRBJ2-3 TRBV7-9 NA TRBD1 TGTGCCAGCAGCCGAGACAGGGTAGGGGATACGCAGTATTTT CASSRDRVGDTQYF
TRBJ1-1 TRBV6-5 NA TRBD1 TGTGCCAGCAGTTACCGACAGGGTGCTGAAGCTTTCTTT CASSYRQGAEAFF
TRBJ2-7 TRBV18 NA TRBD2 TGTGCCAGCTCACACGGGACTAGCGGGAGTTTGTCCTACGAGCAGTACTTC CASSHGTSGSLSYEQYF
TRBJ2-7 TRBV6-2/TRBV6-3 once TRBD2 TGTGCCAGCAGTTATCTAGCGGACCCCTCCTACGAGCAGTACTTC CASSYLADPSYEQYF
TRBJ2-3 TRBV11-3 NA TRBD1 TGTGCCAGCAGCCCTGGCCGGGACAGGGTAGATACGCAGTATTTT CASSPGRDRVDTQYF
TRBJ2-5 TRBV18 once TRBD2 TGTGCCAGCTCACCTCGCGGGAGTTGGAAAGAGACCCAGTACTTC CASSPRGSWKETQYF
TRBJ2-1 TRBV4-3 few TRBD2 TGCGCCAGCAGCCAAGATCGGGGACTAGCGGGGGACAATGAGCAGTTCTTC CASSQDRGLAGDNEQFF
TRBJ2-6 TRBV28 many NA TGTGCCAGCACCCCCTTCGAGGGTACTCCCAACGTCCTGACTTTC CASTPFEGTPNVLTF
TRBJ2-6 TRBV19 NA NA TGTGCCAGTAGCCTTTTTAGCTCTGGGGCCAACGTCCTGACTTTC CASSLFSSGANVLTF
TRBJ1-1 TRBV6-5 NA NA TGTGCCAGCAGTTACTTCACAGGGAGCACTGAAGCTTTCTTT CASSYFTGSTEAFF
TRBJ1-2 TRBV5-8 NA TRBD1 TGTGCCAGCAGCTACAACAGGGGGCACGGCTACACCTTC CASSYNRGHGYTF
TRBJ1-1 TRBV12-5 NA NA TGTGCTAGTGGTCCCCGCGACACTGAAGCTTTCTTT CASGPRDTEAFF
TRBJ1-2 TRBV9 NA NA TGTGCCAGCAGCGTACCGTTTAATACTAACTATGGCTACACCTTC CASSVPFNTNYGYTF
TRBJ1-6 TRBV6-5 NA TRBD1 TGTGCCAGCCGGCCGACAGGGACAAATTCACCCCTCCACTTT CASRPTGTNSPLHF
TRBJ1-1 TRBV30 NA NA TGTGCAGGCCCGGGGAGAGGCACTGAAGCTTTCTTT CAGPGRGTEAFF
TRBJ2-2 TRBV13 few TRBD2 TGTGCCAGCAGCCCAAGGAGCGGGAGGACGGACGGGGAGCTGTTTTTT CASSPRSGRTDGELFF
TRBJ1-2 TRBV25-1 NA NA TGTGCCAGCAGTGACCTGGCAGGGCGCTATGGCTACACCTTC CASSDLAGRYGYTF
TRBJ1-1 TRBV7-9 NA TRBD1 TGTGCCAGCAGCTCCCGTCCCGGGACAGGGATGAACACTGAAGCTTTCTTT CASSSRPGTGMNTEAFF
TRBJ1-1 TRBV10-3 NA TRBD1 TGTGCCATCAGTGCCACCGAGGGGGCAAGGACTGAAGCTTTCTTT CAISATEGARTEAFF
TRBJ2-3 TRBV29-1 NA TRBD2 TGCAGCGAGACTAGCGGCACAGATACGCAGTATTTT CSETSGTDTQYF
TRBJ2-2 TRBV6-2/TRBV6-3 NA TRBD2 TGTGCCAGCAGCCCTGGGACTAGCAGTCGGAACACCGGGGAGCTGTTTTTT CASSPGTSSRNTGELFF
TRBJ2-1 TRBV5-4 few NA TGTGCCAGCAGCTTGGAGCTATCCTACAATGAGCAGTTCTTC CASSLELSYNEQFF